This T cell receptor (beta chain) was captured in a study of tumor and adjacent non-tumor tissue in lung cancer. TCRbeta libraries were built with three rounds of nested PCR, modified from ARM-PCR. TCRdb re-analysed the multiplex PCR reads in MiXCR, keeping a single row per CDR3 protein. Among over 85,000 distinct CDR3 sequences, 84% were seen once, and the ten largest hold about 22%. Germline V gives CDR1 SGHNT, CDR2 YENEEA. CDR3 length: 15 residues. This sample's RNA came from whole unsorted tissue. Note on this clonotype: Germline is not matched at one junction end, which may reflect a read error.

The sequenced material came from lung tumor tissue. This chain links TRBV11-3 with TRBJ2-3; tentative D call: TRBD1 (5 bases). The source of this sequence is a man aged 65-85 years with non-small cell lung cancer. This CDR3 is CASIRREVSTGTQYF. As DNA, the CDR3 is TGTGCCAGCATCCGTCGTGAAGTAAGCACAGGTACGCAGTATTTT.